A single sample gave rise to the 12 T cell receptor beta chains below, sequenced in a study of tumor and adjacent non-tumor tissue in lung cancer. This sample's RNA came from whole unsorted tissue. This non-tumor lung sample came from over 3 cm beyond the tumor edge. Three rounds of nested PCR, following a modified ARM-PCR protocol, produced the TCRbeta library. MiXCR, applied by TCRdb to the multiplex PCR reads, yields one record per CDR3 protein. The sample consists of roughly 82,000 distinct CDR3 sequences, roughly three quarters of them appearing once. Sequencing was done on a sample of distant non-tumor lung tissue. These receptor sequences come from a woman in her 50s with non-small cell lung cancer.

This clonotype was recorded a few times. Being one base from a much bigger clone, this may be a read error. The V and J genes are TRBV5-1 and TRBJ2-1, with 7 bases identical to TRBD2. Germline V gene data show CDR1 as SGHRS and CDR2 as YFSETQ. The CDR3 covers 15 residues. V gave up 4 bases and J gave up 7 bases; unmatched junction bases: 11. The CDR3 region is CASSPQAGLANEQFF. Here the CDR3 DNA reads TGCGCCAGCAGCCCGCAAGCGGGATTAGCAAATGAGCAGTTCTTC.

As regards this clonotype: No conserved phenylalanine or tryptophan is present at the end of the CDR3, so a read error is the likely explanation. The chain combines TRBV10-3 with TRBJ2-5; 11 bases match TRBD1. CDR3 length: 18 amino acids. The germline CDR1 and CDR2 sequences are ENHRY and SYGVKD. The CDR3 sequence is CGISEATQGQGVGETQYL. The CDR3 nucleotides read TGTGGCATAAGTGAGGCGACCCAGGGACAGGGGGTTGGAGAGACCCAGTACTTA.

V gene TRBV6-2 or TRBV6-3 combines with J gene TRBJ2-1; TRBD1 matches at 9 bases. V trimming: 7 bases; J trimming: 8 bases; junction bases outside the gene matches: 15. CDR1 is MNHEY, CDR2 SVGEGT, per germline. The CDR3 loop spans 16 amino acids. As DNA, the CDR3 is TGTGCCAGCAATTCCTTCGGCGGGACAGGGTTTGATGAGCAGTTCTTC. This translates into CASNSFGGTGFDEQFF.

Concerning this clonotype: One end of the junction does not line up with germline, which may come from a read error. The CDR3 coding sequence is TGTGGCAGCAGCGTGGACCCGGGACAGGGGAGAACCGAGGAGCTGTTTTTT. Protein product: CGSSVDPGQGRTEELFF. The chain joins TRBV5-6 to TRBJ2-2, with TRBD1 matching over 10 bases. This CDR3 region has 17 residues. Germline V gene data show CDR1 as SGHDT and CDR2 as YYEEEE. The full variable domain, rest sourced from reference TRBV5-6 and TRBJ2-2, is DAGVTQSPTHLIKTRGQQVTLRCSPKSGHDTVSWYQQALGQGPQFIFQYYEEEERQRGNFPDRFSGHQFPNYSSELNVNALLLGDSALYLCGSSVDPGQGRTEELFFGEGSRLTVL.

There are a few counts of this clonotype. The chain employs TRBV28 and TRBJ2-5, with a weak D call TRBD2 (5 bases). V lost 3 bases and J 9 bases, leaving 11 bases between the germline ends. Germline-derived CDR1 and CDR2 are MDHEN and SYDVKM. The CDR3 has 12 amino acids. The chain's CDR3 is CASSFVLGAQYF. CDR3 DNA sequence: TGTGCCAGCAGTTTTGTCTTGGGAGCCCAGTACTTC.

About this clonotype: The junction and the germline gene differ at one end; a read error may be behind it. The genes are TRBV29-1 and TRBJ2-5; the D gene is possibly TRBD1 (6 bases). CDR1 and CDR2 (germline): SQVTM, ANQGSEA. CDR3 length: 12 residues. As DNA, the CDR3 is TGCAGGGGGGCCAGGGGCCAAGAGACTCAGTACTTC. This translates into CRGARGQETQYF.

This clonotype was found a few times. The junction differs from germline at one of its ends, possibly a read error. The chain joins TRBV25-1 to TRBJ1-5, with no clear D. This CDR3 has 15 amino acids. Per germline, CDR1 MGHDK and CDR2 SYGVNS. The CDR3 coding sequence is TGTGTCAGCAGTGAGAGCTGGGATGACGATCAGCCCCAGCATTTT. This sequence encodes CVSSESWDDDQPQHF.

Details on this clonotype: One junction end does not reproduce the germline sequence, and a read error may be involved. The chain has TRBV20-1 and TRBJ2-5; 7 bases are shared with TRBD2. CDR1 is DFQATT and CDR2 is SNEGSKA in the germline V gene (reference sequence). This CDR3 region has 16 residues. The CDR3 spells CSVRGTTSWKQETQYF. CDR3 coding DNA: TGCAGTGTTAGAGGGACGACTAGCTGGAAGCAAGAGACCCAGTACTTC.

The CDR3 here is CSPSLQDTDRQYF. The CDR3 region has the DNA TGCAGCCCTAGTTTACAGGACACAGATAGACAGTATTTT. This chain joins TRBV29-1 and TRBJ2-3, with D possibly matching TRBD1 (5 bases). The CDR3 length is 13 residues. Between the trimmed V and J ends, which lost 8 bases and 12 bases, there was a span of 24 bases. Germline V gene sequence: CDR1 SQVTM, CDR2 ANQGSEA.

Concerning this clonotype itself: Because the CDR3's place on the DNA is in doubt, the DNA is left out and the CDR3 is given as listed by TCRdb. The gene calls are TRBV28 and TRBJ2-7; the D call of TRBD1 is as the table states it, not checked on the DNA. The V gene's germline CDR1 is MDHEN and CDR2 SYDVKM. The CDR3 comprises 15 residues, both ends counted. The CDR3 reads CASSLVGKGNNEQYF.

The count of this clonotype is one. This may stem from a read error, because a much larger clone lies one nucleotide away. The chain couples TRBV7-9 to TRBJ1-2; D is uncertain. V lost 3 bases and J lost 8, with 7 bases in between. The CDR3 runs to 11 residues. CDR1 is SEHNR and CDR2 is FQNEAQ in the germline V gene (reference sequence). CDR3 sequence: CASSLPEGYTF. CDR3 nucleotide sequence: TGTGCCAGCAGCTTGCCGGAGGGCTACACCTTC.

Concerning this clonotype: The CDR3 does not end in the conserved phenylalanine or tryptophan, so this is likely a read error. The chain recombines TRBV12-3 or TRBV12-4 with TRBJ2-7; 9 nucleotides line up with TRBD1. V was clipped by 2 bases and J by 5 bases; unmatched bases: 10. There are 16 residues in the CDR3. The CDR3 DNA reads TGTGCCAGCAGTTTAATGCTTGGGACAGGGAGGCACGAGCAGTACTTA. Translation gives CASSLMLGTGRHEQYL.